Following are 10 T cell receptor beta chains from one sample sequenced in a study of cytomegalovirus exposure and HLA in healthy donors. PCR primers comprised 60 Vbeta and 13 Jbeta primers. The data were produced by immunoSEQ multiplex PCR, yet TCRdb's version contains in-frame clones alone and is incomplete. This sample has under 200,000 clones, with roughly 76% found just once. Sequenced sample: PBMCs. The receptors were gathered from a human donor in good health.

The chain uses TRBV27 and TRBJ1-1, with 7 bases that match TRBD1. Looked up from germline, CDR1 is MNHEY and CDR2 is SMNVEV (reference sequence). This CDR3 region has 14 residues. Losses at the gene ends were 3 bases for V and 4 bases for J; bases not matched to a gene: 5. The CDR3 region has the DNA TGTGCCAGCAGTTTGTTTGCAGGGGGCACTGAAGCTTTCTTT. Encoded protein: CASSLFAGGTEAFF.

Written as DNA, the CDR3 is TGTGCCAGCAGCCTGAGCGCCGGGACATTCGGCAATCAGCCCCAGCATTTT. This encodes CASSLSAGTFGNQPQHF. The chain has TRBV7-2 and TRBJ1-5; weak D call: TRBD1 (6 bases). V lost 5 bases and J 2 bases, leaving 19 bases between the germline ends. Germline assignment: CDR1 SGHTA and CDR2 FQGNSA. The CDR3 is made up of 17 amino acids.

The chain employs TRBV2 and TRBJ2-3; TRBD2 matches at 9 bases. V lost 3 bases and J lost 5; bases outside the gene matches: 3. CDR3 size: 14 residues. CDR1 SNHLY and CDR2 FYNNEI come from the germline V gene. Here the CDR3 DNA reads TGTGCCAGCAGTGAGCGGGGGGGCCAAGATACGCAGTATTTT. As protein: CASSERGGQDTQYF.

V usage is TRBV27 and J usage is TRBJ1-5; D may be TRBD1 (6 bases). V was trimmed by 0 bases and J by 0 bases, leaving 12 bases between them. Germline V gene lookup returns CDR1 MNHEY and CDR2 SMNVEV (reference sequence). This CDR3 spans 17 amino acids. This CDR3 reads CASSLSAGDPSNQPQHF. DNA of the CDR3: TGTGCCAGCAGTTTATCAGCAGGGGACCCTAGCAATCAGCCCCAGCATTTT.

V is TRBV19 and J is TRBJ1-2, with 7 bases fitting TRBD1. The trim removed 1 base at V and 7 bases at J, leaving 12 bases unmatched. The CDR3 length is 16 residues. The germline V gene encodes CDR1 LNHDA and CDR2 SQIVND (reference sequence). CDR3 sequence reads: CASSIGKEGGRTGYTF. CDR3 sequence (DNA): TGTGCCAGTAGTATAGGAAAAGAAGGGGGCCGGACTGGCTACACCTTC.

The chain joins TRBV4-2 to TRBJ2-1; the D gene is possibly TRBD2 (7 bases). Per the germline V gene, CDR1 is LGHNA and CDR2 is YNFKEQ. CDR3 length: 16 residues. With 2 bases removed from V and 1 base from J, the gap between germline ends came to 12 bases. The CDR3 region is CASSQLRGGSYNEQFF. DNA for the CDR3: TGTGCCAGCAGCCAATTGAGGGGGGGGTCCTACAATGAGCAGTTCTTC.

The chain employs TRBV29-1 and TRBJ2-7; 9 nucleotides agree with TRBD1. The CDR3 has 15 residues. Germline-derived CDR1 and CDR2 are SQVTM and ANQGSEA. After removal of 5 bases from V and 6 bases from J, the junction contained 14 bases not matched to a gene. CDR3 nucleotides: TGCAGCGTTAATCCTGGGACAGGGAATTTTGGCGAGCAGTACTTC. Translated: CSVNPGTGNFGEQYF.

The chain links TRBV7-9 to TRBJ1-5, with 7 bases that match TRBD1. The germline V gene encodes CDR1 SEHNR and CDR2 FQNEAQ (reference sequence). Trimming at V came to 2 bases and at J to 7 bases, leaving 2 bases not matched to a gene. This CDR3 has 13 amino acids. CDR3 sequence: CASSLTGEQPQHF. In DNA, the CDR3 is TGTGCCAGCAGCTTAACAGGGGAACAGCCCCAGCATTTT.

This clone was picked up a small number of times. The gene calls are TRBV12-2 and TRBJ2-4; whether TRBD1, the table's D call, matches the DNA was not checked. TRBV12-2 is a known pseudogene. This CDR3 spans 14 amino acids. CDR3 sequence reads: CASRSRGAKNIQYF. The CDR3 DNA follows: TGTGCAAGTCGCTCCAGGGGAGCCAAAAACATTCAGTACTTC.

In regard to this clone: The same CDR3 is also encoded by other DNA sequences in this sample. The chain recombines TRBV25-1 with TRBJ2-5; 7 bases align to TRBD2. V shed 6 bases and J 5 bases; nucleotides not matched to a gene: 15. The germline V gene encodes CDR1 MGHDK and CDR2 SYGVNS. The CDR3 is 16 amino acids. CDR3 residues: CASSRSGATTRETQYF. In nucleotides, the CDR3 is TGTGCCAGCAGCCGGAGCGGGGCAACCACGCGGGAGACCCAGTACTTC. Full variable domain (missing parts from reference TRBV25-1 and TRBJ2-5): EADIYQTPRYLVIGTGKKITLECSQTMGHDKMYWYQQDPGMELHLIHYSYGVNSTEKGDLSSESTVSRIRTEHFPLTLESARPSHTSQYLCASSRSGATTRETQYFGPGTRLLVL.